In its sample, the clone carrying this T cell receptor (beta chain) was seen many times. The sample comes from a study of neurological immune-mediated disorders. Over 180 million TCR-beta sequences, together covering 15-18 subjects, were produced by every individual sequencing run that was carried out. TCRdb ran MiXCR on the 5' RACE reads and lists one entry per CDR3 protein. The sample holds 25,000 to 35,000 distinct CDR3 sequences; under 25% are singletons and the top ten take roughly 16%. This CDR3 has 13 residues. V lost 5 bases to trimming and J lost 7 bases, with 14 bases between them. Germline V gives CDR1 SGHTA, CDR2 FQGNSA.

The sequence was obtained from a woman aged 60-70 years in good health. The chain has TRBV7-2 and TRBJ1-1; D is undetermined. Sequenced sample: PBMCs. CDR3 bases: TGTGCCAGCAGCGGCAGAAGGAGTGGTGAAGCTTTCTTT. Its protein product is CASSGRRSGEAFF.